This T cell receptor (beta chain) was recorded in a study of shared T cell receptors in the human thymus. Using immunoSEQ multiplex PCR, the repertoire was profiled, and TCRdb retains in-frame clones only, with some absent. The sample holds 630,000 or so clones; around 87% are singletons and the top ten take approximately 0.0097%. Germline V gives CDR1 SGHNT, CDR2 YYREEE (reference sequence). Trimming took off 5 bases at V and 3 bases at J, with 11 bases between the two ends. The CDR3 loop spans 13 amino acids. Another study also made use of these data, one on human thymus T cells. That work adds: It was healthy Finnish infants having corrective surgery for congenital heart defects who were the donors. Corrective heart surgery yielded resections, and these provided the thymus tissue. An apparent bias in V and J gene usage was seen in thymic and blood repertoires.

The sequence was collected from a boy less than two years old with a congenital heart defect. The sequencing sample was made of thymocytes. The J gene is TRBJ1-2, the V gene TRBV5-4; D remains ambiguous. This CDR3 reads CASSSDTYYGYTF. CDR3 bases: TGTGCCAGCAGTTCCGACACATACTATGGCTACACCTTC.